Presented here are 23 T cell receptor beta chains from one specimen sequenced in a study of early T cells in non-severe SARS-CoV-2 infection. TCRdb used MiXCR to reprocess the 5' RACE reads, holding one entry per CDR3 protein. This table holds roughly 35,000 distinct CDR3 sequences, 5% to 6.5% found once. Sequencing was done on a sample of whole blood. These receptors were collected from an adult who was a healthcare worker with PCR-confirmed SARS-CoV-2 infection or an uninfected control (not recorded which).

CDR3 coding DNA: TGTGCCAGCAGCTCACCCCTAGGGCGGTCTGGGGCCAACGTCCTGACTTTC. Amino acids: CASSSPLGRSGANVLTF. This chain links TRBV7-9 with TRBJ2-6, with D unresolved. There are 17 residues in the CDR3. Trimming took off 4 bases at V and 1 base at J, with 14 bases between the two ends. Germline V gives CDR1 SEHNR, CDR2 FQNEAQ (reference sequence).

This clonotype was observed many times. The rearrangement uses TRBV30 and TRBJ1-5; no definite D call. V lost 3 bases to trimming and J lost 0 bases, with 12 bases between them. CDR3 length: 15 amino acids. From germline, CDR1 is GTSNPN and CDR2 SVGIG (reference sequence). The CDR3 region is CAWSLGGNSNQPQHF. The CDR3 region has the DNA TGTGCCTGGAGCCTCGGCGGCAATAGCAATCAGCCCCAGCATTTT.

CDR3 sequence (DNA): TGTGCCAGCAGCTTAGAAGTTGACGGTTGGACAGGGGGCACCGGGGAGCTGTTTTTT. Protein sequence: CASSLEVDGWTGGTGELFF. V usage is TRBV7-6 and J usage is TRBJ2-2; 10 bases align to TRBD1. Germline V gene lookup returns CDR1 SGHVS and CDR2 FNYEAQ. Germline trimming cut 1 base from V and 4 bases from J; bases unmatched to any gene: 12. CDR3 length equals 19 residues.

The CDR3 sequence: CASSLFVAGDTDTQYF. The CDR3 region has the DNA TGTGCCAGCAGTTTATTTGTAGCGGGGGACACAGATACGCAGTATTTT. This chain joins TRBV28 and TRBJ2-3, with TRBD2 identical over 9 bases. The CDR3 contains 16 residues. The trim removed 1 base at V and 2 bases at J, leaving 4 bases unmatched. Germline values: CDR1 MDHEN, CDR2 SYDVKM.

The genes are TRBV10-2 and TRBJ2-5; the D gene is possibly TRBD1 (5 bases). Germline-derived CDR1 and CDR2 are WSHSY and SAAADI. V was trimmed by 8 bases and J by 5 bases, leaving 18 bases between them. The CDR3 is 14 amino acids. The CDR3 is CASSIQGFQETQYF. CDR3 DNA: TGCGCCAGCTCAATTCAGGGATTTCAGGAGACCCAGTACTTC.

This clonotype was seen many times. The chain couples TRBV6-1 to TRBJ2-6, with TRBD1 matching 7 bases. This CDR3 is 15 amino acids long. The ends lost 6 bases at V and 0 bases at J; junction bases unmatched: 2. Germline CDR1 MNHNS, CDR2 SASEGT. CDR3 in DNA: TGTGCCAGCAGACCAGGGGGCTCTGGGGCCAACGTCCTGACTTTC. The encoded protein is CASRPGGSGANVLTF.

At least ten counts were recorded for this clonotype. This chain links TRBV27 with TRBJ2-7, with 7 bases identical to TRBD1. J lost 3 bases, V lost 7 bases, and 12 bases had no gene match. Per germline, CDR1 MNHEY and CDR2 SMNVEV (reference sequence). This CDR3 is built from 15 residues. In DNA form, the CDR3 reads TGTGCCAGCACCACCCCGGACAGGATCTGCTACGAGCAGTACTTC. Translated: CASTTPDRICYEQYF.

This clonotype was picked up many times. The gene calls are TRBV9 and TRBJ2-2; 7 positions match TRBD2. After removal of 1 base from V and 0 bases from J, the junction contained 3 bases not matched to a gene. In germline, CDR1 is SGDLS, CDR2 YYNGEE. The CDR3 extends over 16 amino acids. CDR3 DNA: TGTGCCAGCAGCGTAAGCCTAGCGGCGAACACCGGGGAGCTGTTTTTT. It translates to CASSVSLAANTGELFF.

This clonotype was found many times. The CDR3: CASSLARQYSFYGYTF. Written as DNA, the CDR3 is TGTGCCAGCAGCTTAGCGCGGCAGTATTCATTCTATGGCTACACCTTC. The chain recombines TRBV7-2 with TRBJ1-2; D is unclear. With 0 bases removed from V and 4 bases from J, the gap between germline ends came to 15 bases. The germline V gene has CDR1 SGHTA and CDR2 FQGNSA. There are 16 residues in the CDR3.

Many counts were recorded for this clonotype. The CDR3 loop is CASSQRQGNNEQFF. The CDR3 region has the DNA TGTGCCAGCTCCCAACGGCAGGGTAACAATGAGCAGTTCTTC. This chain connects TRBV19 to TRBJ2-1; TRBD1 is a possible D gene (5 bases). Deletions cut 9 bases from V and 5 bases from J, with 17 bases between. From germline, CDR1 is LNHDA and CDR2 SQIVND (reference sequence). CDR3 length equals 14 residues.

V is TRBV5-1 and J is TRBJ2-3; D unclear. Germline lookup yields CDR1 SGHRS and CDR2 YFSETQ. Trimming stripped 0 bases from V and 2 bases from J, with 7 bases between. This CDR3 has 14 residues. The chain's CDR3 is CASSLGLPTDTQYF. For the CDR3, the DNA is TGCGCCAGCAGCTTGGGTCTGCCCACAGATACGCAGTATTTT.

A few counts support this clonotype. V is TRBV7-2 and J is TRBJ1-6; tentative D call: TRBD1 (6 bases). CDR1 is SGHTA and CDR2 is FQGNSA in the germline V gene. This CDR3 region has 15 residues. Trimming cost V 5 bases and J 14 bases, with 22 bases left between them. DNA of the CDR3: TGTGCCAGCAGCCGAGTCCCGGGACACCCCGCGTCCCTCCACTTT. Translating gives CASSRVPGHPASLHF.

This clonotype has a count of ten or more. The chain links TRBV25-1 to TRBJ1-1, with no clear D. Germline values: CDR1 MGHDK, CDR2 SYGVNS. V lost 5 bases to trimming and J lost 4 bases, with 11 bases between them. The CDR3 totals 13 residues. The CDR3 is CASSLHRGTEAFF. The DNA for the CDR3 is TGTGCCAGCAGTCTCCACAGAGGCACTGAAGCTTTCTTT.

This clonotype was counted ten times or more. J is TRBJ2-6 and V is TRBV4-3; the match to TRBD2 covers 7 bases. V shed 4 bases, J shed 3 bases, and the junction held 3 bases outside the gene matches. The CDR3 length is 15 residues. Per germline, CDR1 LGHNA and CDR2 YSLEER. The CDR3 loop reads CASSPLAGGANVLTF. The DNA for the CDR3 is TGCGCCAGCAGCCCATTAGCGGGTGGGGCCAACGTCCTGACTTTC.

A remark on this clonotype: The junction and the germline gene differ at one end; a read error may be behind it. The chain combines TRBV12-3 or TRBV12-4 with TRBJ2-6, with D tentatively TRBD2 (5 bases). The CDR3 contains 15 residues. CDR3 in amino acids: CASSLAISGANVLTF. CDR3 coding DNA: TGTGCCAGCAGTCTAGCCATCTCTGGGGCCAACGTCCTGACTTTC.

This clonotype was recorded a few times. The chain links TRBV7-6 to TRBJ2-1; 9 bases line up with TRBD2. Germline CDR1 and CDR2: SGHVS and FNYEAQ. V gave up 4 bases and J gave up 7 bases; unmatched junction bases: 5. The CDR3 runs 14 residues. The CDR3 spells CASSYGLARNEQFF. CDR3 in DNA: TGTGCCAGCAGCTACGGACTAGCGCGAAATGAGCAGTTCTTC.

This clonotype has a count of ten or more. J is TRBJ2-5 and V is TRBV12-3 or TRBV12-4, with 8 nucleotides matching TRBD2. The CDR3 loop spans 13 amino acids. Unmatched junction bases numbered 4, after V lost 3 bases and J lost 7 bases. The CDR3 loop is CASSFSGVGTQYF. DNA of the CDR3: TGTGCCAGCAGTTTTAGCGGGGTGGGGACCCAGTACTTC.

The genes are TRBV19 and TRBJ2-1, with D unresolved. Germline V gene sequence: CDR1 LNHDA, CDR2 SQIVND (reference sequence). V was clipped by 4 bases and J by 10 bases, with 8 bases between them. The CDR3 extends over 11 amino acids. The CDR3 bases are TGTGCCAGTAGTAGCCAACGGGAGCAGTTCTTC. This codes for CASSSQREQFF.

The J gene is TRBJ2-2, the V gene TRBV27, with D perhaps assigned TRBD1 or TRBD2 (5 bases each). CDR3 length: 17 residues. V shed 1 base and J shed 3 bases, with 15 bases lying between them. Germline V CDR1 and CDR2: MNHEY, SMNVEV (reference sequence). In nucleotides, the CDR3 is TGTGCCAGCAGTTTATTCGGGACCCCTCGGGACACCGGGGAGCTGTTTTTT. Translating it yields CASSLFGTPRDTGELFF.

CDR3 in DNA: TGCAGTGCTAGACGACTAGCGGCTAGCACAGATACGCAGTATTTT. Translated: CSARRLAASTDTQYF. V usage is TRBV20-1 and J usage is TRBJ2-3; 9 bases fit TRBD2. The CDR3 is 15 amino acids. Per the germline V gene, CDR1 is DFQATT and CDR2 is SNEGSKA (reference sequence). The junction had 3 bases not matched to a gene; V was cut back by 2 bases and J by 0 bases.

This clonotype was counted many times. The rearrangement uses TRBV20-1 and TRBJ2-7; TRBD1 agrees at 7 bases. Germline V gene sequence: CDR1 DFQATT, CDR2 SNEGSKA (reference sequence). J lost 4 bases, V lost 7 bases, and 4 bases had no gene match. The CDR3 loop spans 11 amino acids. The CDR3 sequence is CSVRGPYEQYF. The CDR3 DNA sequence: TGCAGTGTTAGGGGGCCATACGAGCAGTACTTC.

The chain couples TRBV20-1 to TRBJ2-7; 9 bases align to TRBD2. This CDR3 has 14 residues. CDR1 and CDR2 (germline): DFQATT, SNEGSKA (reference sequence). The V gene end was trimmed by 6 bases and the J gene end by 4 bases; junction bases not matched to a gene: 10. In DNA, the CDR3 is TGCAGTGCAAAACCGGGACTAGCAGTGTACGAGCAGTACTTC. Protein: CSAKPGLAVYEQYF.

This clonotype was counted many times. This chain links TRBV12-3 or TRBV12-4 with TRBJ2-2, with 8 bases identical to TRBD2. J was trimmed by 4 bases and V by 10 bases; bases with no gene match: 8. The CDR3 spans 14 residues. The CDR3 here is CATRAGVLTGELFF. DNA of the CDR3: TGTGCCACCAGAGCGGGAGTACTCACCGGGGAGCTGTTTTTT.